The 20 T cell receptor beta chains presented below share a single source sample, sequenced in a study of cytomegalovirus exposure and HLA in healthy donors. The PCR made use of 60 Vbeta and 13 Jbeta primers. Method: immunoSEQ multiplex PCR; TCRdb's copy keeps in-frame clones and lacks some. The sample lists under 200,000 clones; about 80% were seen once. What was sequenced was PBMCs. Every receptor here comes from a young man in good health and CMV-seropositive.

V and J are TRBV28 and TRBJ2-7; D might be TRBD2 (5 bases). CDR1 is MDHEN, CDR2 SYDVKM, per germline. V lost 5 bases and J 13 bases, leaving 18 bases between the germline ends. The CDR3 loop spans 12 amino acids. The CDR3 region has the DNA TGTGCCAGCAGTCTTAGACCGGGAAGCTTATACTTC. Its protein is CASSLRPGSLYF. Variable domain in full (rest from reference TRBV28 and TRBJ2-7): DVKVTQSSRYLVKRTGEKVFLECVQDMDHENMFWYRQDPGLGLRLIYFSYDVKMKEKGDIPEGYSVSREKKERFSLILESASTNQTSMYLCASSLRPGSLYFGPGTRLTVT.

The chain recombines TRBV5-4 with TRBJ1-2; D gene unclear. V lost 1 base and J 6 bases, leaving 10 bases between the germline ends. The CDR3 is 13 residues long. Germline loops: CDR1 SGHNT, CDR2 YYREEE (reference sequence). In nucleotides, the CDR3 is TGTGCCAGCAGCTTGTGGCAGGCTGATGGCTACACCTTC. Protein product: CASSLWQADGYTF.

This clone has a handful of counts. The chain combines TRBV15 with TRBJ2-7, with TRBD2 matching over 10 bases. The CDR3 length is 14 residues. Germline V gene data show CDR1 as LNHNV and CDR2 as YYDKDF (reference sequence). V was pared by 8 bases and J by 6 bases, with 10 bases of the junction left unmatched. The CDR3 loop reads CATRPSGGYPEQYF. In DNA form, the CDR3 reads TGTGCCACCCGACCTAGCGGGGGTTATCCCGAGCAGTACTTC.

V gene TRBV4-3 combines with J gene TRBJ2-1, with D possibly TRBD2 on 6 matching bases. Germline V gene data show CDR1 as LGHNA and CDR2 as YSLEER. The CDR3 is 16 amino acids. V lost 0 bases to trimming and J lost 0 bases, with 9 bases between them. This CDR3 reads CASSQESGGSYNEQFF. CDR3 in DNA: TGCGCCAGCAGCCAAGAATCCGGGGGCTCCTACAATGAGCAGTTCTTC.

The chain carries TRBV28 and TRBJ2-3, with 11 nucleotides matching TRBD2. This CDR3 has 16 amino acids. CDR1 and CDR2 (germline): MDHEN, SYDVKM. The V gene end was trimmed by 5 bases and the J gene end by 7 bases; junction bases not matched to a gene: 11. CDR3 in amino acids: CASSRTSGGYTNTQYF. DNA for the CDR3: TGTGCCAGCAGTCGAACTAGCGGGGGATACACGAATACGCAGTATTTT.

The rearrangement uses TRBV6-6 and TRBJ2-5; 8 bases agree with TRBD1. With V trimmed by 9 bases and J by 5 bases, 5 bases remained unmatched. Germline values: CDR1 MNHNY, CDR2 SVGAGI (reference sequence). This CDR3 comprises 12 residues. The CDR3 here is CASQGAGETQYF. CDR3 DNA: TGTGCCAGTCAGGGGGCAGGGGAGACCCAGTACTTC.

This chain joins TRBV6-5 and TRBJ2-5; 8 positions match TRBD1. CDR1 is MNHEY and CDR2 is SVGAGI in the germline V gene. The V and J ends lost 6 bases and 5 bases, in that order; junction bases with no gene match: 2. The CDR3 covers 12 residues. CDR3 nucleotide sequence: TGTGCCAGCAGCCGGACAGGGGAGACCCAGTACTTC. Protein sequence: CASSRTGETQYF.

The chain joins TRBV7-9 to TRBJ2-7; D unclear. The V and J ends lost 5 bases and 0 bases respectively, with 11 bases between them. Germline-derived CDR1 and CDR2 are SEHNR and FQNEAQ (reference sequence). The CDR3 loop spans 14 amino acids. The CDR3 DNA reads TGTGCCAGCAGCCCAGAGCCAGGCTCCTACGAGCAGTACTTC. Its protein is CASSPEPGSYEQYF.

This chain links TRBV28 with TRBJ1-6; 10 nucleotides align to TRBD1. The CDR3 runs 17 residues. CDR1 MDHEN and CDR2 SYDVKM come from the germline V gene. J lost 2 bases, V lost 8 bases, and 9 bases had no gene match. CDR3 sequence (DNA): TGTGCCAGCCTCGGACAGGGGGTGATCACCTATAATTCACCCCTCCACTTT. Its translation is CASLGQGVITYNSPLHF.

V and J are TRBV6-5 and TRBJ2-7; possible D gene TRBD2, 6 bases. Germline V gives CDR1 MNHEY, CDR2 SVGAGI. CDR3 length equals 12 residues. The V gene lost 4 bases and the J gene lost 4 bases, with 8 bases spanning the gap. The CDR3 region has the DNA TGTGCCAGCAGTTTGGGGGGATACGAGCAGTACTTC. Its protein product is CASSLGGYEQYF.

This rearrangement joins TRBV18 to TRBJ2-7; D may be TRBD1 (5 bases). Germline V gene lookup returns CDR1 KGHSH and CDR2 LQKENI. The CDR3 is 17 residues long. V was trimmed by 0 bases and J by 2 bases, leaving 17 bases between them. The CDR3 protein is CASSPPAHRWPAYEQYF. CDR3 coding DNA: TGTGCCAGCTCACCACCAGCACACAGGTGGCCCGCCTACGAGCAGTACTTC.

V is TRBV10-3 and J is TRBJ1-5; 12 bases fit TRBD1. Trimming took 10 bases from V and 4 from J; bases not matched to a gene: 8. The CDR3 length is 15 residues. Germline loops: CDR1 ENHRY, CDR2 SYGVKD. In DNA form, the CDR3 reads TGTGCCACAGGGGACAGGGGGCCCATTAATCAGCCCCAGCATTTT. Protein: CATGDRGPINQPQHF.

The V gene is TRBV2, the J gene TRBJ2-7; 7 nucleotides align to TRBD2. The CDR3 covers 13 residues. From germline, CDR1 is SNHLY and CDR2 FYNNEI. The ends lost 8 bases at V and 0 bases at J; junction bases unmatched: 4. DNA for the CDR3: TGTGCCAGCTGCTGGACTAGCTCCTACGAGCAGTACTTC. Protein: CASCWTSSYEQYF.

J is TRBJ1-6 and V is TRBV30; D is uncertain. The germline V gene has CDR1 GTSNPN and CDR2 SVGIG (reference sequence). The V gene lost 3 bases and the J gene lost 9 bases, with 9 bases spanning the gap. This CDR3 comprises 12 residues. As DNA, the CDR3 is TGTGCCTGGAGCCCCCCGGGTTCACCCCTCCACTTT. Its protein product is CAWSPPGSPLHF.

This chain links TRBV4-3 with TRBJ2-7, with D perhaps matching TRBD2 (5 bases). Germline loops: CDR1 LGHNA, CDR2 YSLEER. The CDR3 is made up of 14 amino acids. The germline V and J ends were trimmed by 4 bases and 2 bases, with 12 bases remaining between them. This CDR3 is CASSPSLATYEQYF. The DNA of the CDR3 is TGCGCCAGCAGCCCGAGTCTAGCAACCTACGAGCAGTACTTC.

DNA of the CDR3: TGTGCCACCCAGAAGGGGGCAGAGAACACAGATACGCAGTATTTT. It specifies CATQKGAENTDTQYF. The chain couples TRBV5-4 to TRBJ2-3; TRBD1 matches at 7 bases. The CDR3 runs to 15 residues. Germline CDR1 and CDR2: SGHNT and YYREEE (reference sequence). The J segment lost 2 bases and the V segment lost 9 bases, leaving 12 bases of the junction unmatched.

Of note for this clone: Mismatch with germline at one junction end may stem from a read error. The chain is built from TRBV14 and TRBJ1-1; TRBD1 aligns across 7 bases. Germline V gives CDR1 SGHDN, CDR2 FVKESK. This CDR3 region has 16 residues. CDR3 amino acids: CASSQALIRGHTEAFF. CDR3 DNA: TGTGCTAGCAGCCAAGCTTTAATAAGGGGGCACACTGAAGCTTTCTTT. Complete variable domain (other parts from reference TRBV14 and TRBJ1-1): EAGVTQFPSHSVIEKGQTVTLRCDPISGHDNLYWYRRVMGKEIKFLLHFVKESKQDESGMPNNRFLAERTGGTYSTLKVQPAELEDSGVYFCASSQALIRGHTEAFFGQGTRLTVV.

Worth noting for this clone: An end of the junction does not agree with germline; a read error may underlie this. The J gene is TRBJ2-3, the V gene TRBV10-3, with 10 bases identical to TRBD2. Germline V CDR1 and CDR2: ENHRY, SYGVKD. This CDR3 is built from 18 residues. CDR3 coding DNA: TGTGTCATCAGTGAGTCGGAGGGAGCGGGGGGGCCAACAGATACGCAGTATTTT. Translation: CVISESEGAGGPTDTQYF.

The chain joins TRBV29-1 to TRBJ2-3; D call uncertain. Germline V lookup: CDR1 SQVTM, CDR2 ANQGSEA. Trimming stripped 8 bases from V and 2 bases from J, with 20 bases between. The CDR3 consists of 15 residues. The CDR3 reads CSHEAPITITDTQYF. The CDR3 DNA reads as TGCAGCCATGAAGCACCCATTACAATCACAGATACGCAGTATTTT.

This sequence joins TRBV11-2 and TRBJ2-1; weak D call: TRBD1 (7 bases). Germline loops: CDR1 SGHAT, CDR2 FQNNGV. Trimming shortened V by 1 base and J by 5 bases, and 15 bases separated the two germline ends. CDR3 size: 16 residues. For the CDR3, the DNA is TGTGCCAGCAGCTTAGGTTGGAGGGGGCGCAACAATGAGCAGTTCTTC. This gives the protein CASSLGWRGRNNEQFF.